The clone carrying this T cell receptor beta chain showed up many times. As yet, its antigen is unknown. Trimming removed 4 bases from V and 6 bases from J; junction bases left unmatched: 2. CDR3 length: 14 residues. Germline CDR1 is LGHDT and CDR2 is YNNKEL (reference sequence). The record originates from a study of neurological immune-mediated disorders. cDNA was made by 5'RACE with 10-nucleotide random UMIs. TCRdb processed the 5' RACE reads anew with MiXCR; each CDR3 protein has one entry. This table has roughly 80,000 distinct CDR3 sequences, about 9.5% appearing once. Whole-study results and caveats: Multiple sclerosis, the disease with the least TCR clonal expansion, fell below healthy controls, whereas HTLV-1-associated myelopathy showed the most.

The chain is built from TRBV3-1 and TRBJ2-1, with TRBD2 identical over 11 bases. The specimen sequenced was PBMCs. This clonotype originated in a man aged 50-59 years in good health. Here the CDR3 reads CASSLAGGINEQFF. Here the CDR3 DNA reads TGTGCCAGCAGCCTAGCGGGGGGGATCAATGAGCAGTTCTTC.